This T cell receptor (beta chain) was retrieved from a study of blood T cell repertoires in COVID-19. The germline CDR1 and CDR2 sequences are SGDLS and YYNGEE. The CDR3 extends over 14 amino acids. V shed 2 bases, J shed 6 bases, and the junction held 3 bases outside the gene matches. The assay was immunoSEQ multiplex PCR, and TCRdb's table has in-frame clones only and misses some. There are 330,000 or so clones in the sample; 88% occur only once, and over 1% lies in the top ten. This chain links TRBV9 with TRBJ1-2; 11 nucleotides line up with TRBD1. The clonotype comes from a woman aged 25 to 39 who had been exposed to COVID-19. Sequenced input: PBMCs or T cells enriched from blood (not recorded which). CDR3 nucleotide sequence: TGTGCCAGCAGCGTCGGGACAGGGGGACATGGCTACACCTTC. It specifies CASSVGTGGHGYTF. The full variable domain, rest sourced from reference TRBV9 and TRBJ1-2, is DSGVTQTPKHLITATGQRVTLRCSPRSGDLSVYWYQQSLDQGLQFLIQYYNGEERAKGNILERFSAQQFPDLHSELNLSSLELGDSALYFCASSVGTGGHGYTFGSGTRLTVV.